These 32 T cell receptor beta chains originate from one sample sequenced in a study of CD8+ T cells in alopecia areata. Extraction and reverse transcription of RNA yielded cDNA as the sequencing template. This table comes from immunoSEQ multiplex PCR, and its TCRdb copy is limited to in-frame clones, with some not included. Of over 120,000 clones in the sample, 45% to 60% were seen once. Stated treatment: oral pan-JAK inhibitor, 5-10 mg twice daily. Sequencing was performed on CD8+ T cells sorted from blood, taken at week 4, from a patient treated with tofacitinib. The receptor set was obtained from a human donor with alopecia areata.

This clone was detected only a few times. The chain combines TRBV10-3 with TRBJ1-1; weak D call: TRBD1 (6 bases). Germline V lookup: CDR1 ENHRY, CDR2 SYGVKD. The CDR3 covers 15 residues. V lost 2 bases and J lost 5, with 15 bases in between. CDR3 DNA sequence: TGTGCCATCAGTGAGGAAGGTGGGAGGGGGACTGAAGCTTTCTTT. Its protein product is CAISEEGGRGTEAFF.

This clone was counted a few times. This rearrangement joins TRBV5-6 to TRBJ2-1; TRBD1 is a possible D gene (6 bases). The V and J ends lost 4 bases and 6 bases respectively, with 8 bases between them. This CDR3 is built from 12 residues. Germline V gene data show CDR1 as SGHDT and CDR2 as YYEEEE. The CDR3 bases are TGTGCCAGCAGCCCACAGGGCAATGAGCAGTTCTTC. Amino acids: CASSPQGNEQFF.

The chain couples TRBV19 to TRBJ1-2; unclear D gene. The germline gives CDR1 LNHDA, CDR2 SQIVND (reference sequence). CDR3 length: 14 amino acids. The ends were cut back, 4 bases at V and 8 bases at J, with 17 bases in the middle. DNA of the CDR3: TGTGCCAGTAGTAACCTACGCGAGGCCCTCGGCTACACCTTC. It specifies CASSNLREALGYTF.

This clone occurred a few times. The V call is TRBV4-3, the J call TRBJ2-1; D uncertain. The CDR3 loop spans 15 amino acids. Germline CDR1 reads LGHNA; CDR2 reads YSLEER. V shed 1 base and J shed 2 bases, with 9 bases lying between them. The CDR3 nucleotides read TGCGCCAGCAGCCAAGGTACTATAACCTACAATGAGCAGTTCTTC. This gives the protein CASSQGTITYNEQFF.

Only one count was recorded for this clone. V is TRBV6-1 and J is TRBJ2-7; a possible D gene is TRBD2 (6 bases). This CDR3 contains 11 residues. Trimming cost V 4 bases and J 6 bases, with 7 bases left between them. The germline gives CDR1 MNHNS, CDR2 SASEGT. The DNA of the CDR3 is TGTGCCAGCAGTGGGGGGGTCGAGCAGTACTTC. This gives the protein CASSGGVEQYF.

The chain recombines TRBV5-6 with TRBJ1-2; TRBD1 aligns across 9 bases. The length of the CDR3 is 14 residues. After removal of 4 bases from V and 6 bases from J, the junction contained 7 bases not matched to a gene. CDR1 and CDR2 (germline): SGHDT, YYEEEE. CDR3 coding DNA: TGTGCCAGCAGCCCTGGGACAGGGAGGGATGGCTACACCTTC. As protein: CASSPGTGRDGYTF.

The chain employs TRBV29-1 and TRBJ2-5, with D uncertain. This CDR3 comprises 14 residues. Trimming pared 5 bases from V and 4 bases from J, leaving 17 bases between. CDR1 is SQVTM, CDR2 ANQGSEA, per germline. This CDR3 reads CSVPQSWDPETQYF. CDR3 nucleotide sequence: TGCAGCGTTCCGCAAAGTTGGGATCCAGAGACCCAGTACTTC.

This clone was counted once. Other DNA sequences from this sample encode an identical CDR3 as well. V is TRBV6-5 and J is TRBJ2-2; the D is unclear. V was shortened by 2 bases and J by 6 bases, with 7 bases between the two germline ends. This CDR3 is built from 13 residues. CDR1 is MNHEY and CDR2 is SVGAGI in the germline V gene. In DNA, the CDR3 is TGTGCCAGCAGTTACGGGCTAGCCGGGGAGCTGTTTTTT. Translation: CASSYGLAGELFF.

The gene calls are TRBV29-1 and TRBJ1-1, with TRBD1 matching 7 bases. Germline-derived CDR1 and CDR2 are SQVTM and ANQGSEA. CDR3 size: 13 residues. J lost 1 base, V lost 7 bases, and 6 bases had no gene match. The CDR3 bases are TGCAGCGCCCGGACAGGAGGGAACACTGAAGCTTTCTTT. The encoded protein is CSARTGGNTEAFF. The full variable domain, in which reference TRBV29-1 and TRBJ1-1 provide the parts outside the CDR3, is SAVISQKPSRDICQRGTSLTIQCQVDSQVTMMFWYRQQPGQSLTLIATANQGSEATYESGFVIDKFPISRPNLTFSTLTVSNMSPEDSSIYLCSARTGGNTEAFFGQGTRLTVV.

V gene TRBV30 combines with J gene TRBJ2-7; 8 nucleotides agree with TRBD1. This CDR3 spans 15 amino acids. The germline V gene has CDR1 GTSNPN and CDR2 SVGIG (reference sequence). V shed 1 base, J shed 6 bases, and the junction held 11 bases outside the gene matches. CDR3 protein: CAWSGRQGIGVEQYF. The CDR3 nucleotides are TGTGCCTGGAGTGGGAGACAGGGGATCGGGGTCGAGCAGTACTTC.

The chain carries TRBV5-1 and TRBJ1-2; 8 bases line up with TRBD1. This CDR3 contains 16 residues. V was pared by 0 bases and J by 2 bases, with 6 bases of the junction left unmatched. Germline V lookup: CDR1 SGHRS, CDR2 YFSETQ. This CDR3 is CASSLAGTGGNYGYTF. CDR3 DNA sequence: TGCGCCAGCAGCTTGGCCGGGACAGGCGGAAACTATGGCTACACCTTC. Full variable domain (rest looked up from reference TRBV5-1 and TRBJ1-2): KAGVTQTPRYLIKTRGQQVTLSCSPISGHRSVSWYQQTPGQGLQFLFEYFSETQRNKGNFPGRFSGRQFSNSRSEMNVSTLELGDSALYLCASSLAGTGGNYGYTFGSGTRLTVV.

The gene calls are TRBV27 and TRBJ2-7; tentative D call: TRBD1 (6 bases). The ends were cut back, 4 bases at V and 5 bases at J, with 12 bases in the middle. The V gene's germline CDR1 is MNHEY and CDR2 SMNVEV (reference sequence). The CDR3 is made up of 13 amino acids. The CDR3 reads CASSSGHTDEQYF. The CDR3 nucleotides are TGTGCCAGCAGTTCGGGACATACGGACGAGCAGTACTTC.

The chain links TRBV11-1 to TRBJ2-5; 7 bases fit TRBD2. From germline, CDR1 is SGHAT and CDR2 FQDESV (reference sequence). After removal of 4 bases from V and 7 bases from J, the junction contained 15 bases not matched to a gene. The CDR3 runs 16 residues. CDR3 DNA: TGTGCCAGCAGCTCAAAGCGGGACCCCGGGCCTGGGACCCAGTACTTC. Translation: CASSSKRDPGPGTQYF.

The V gene is TRBV5-4, the J gene TRBJ2-1, with 8 nucleotides matching TRBD2. Germline CDR1 SGHNT, CDR2 YYREEE (reference sequence). This CDR3 is 12 amino acids long. V lost 10 bases and J lost 6; bases outside the gene matches: 6. CDR3 sequence (DNA): TGTGCCGCCGGGGGGGGCAGCAATGAGCAGTTCTTC. Translating it yields CAAGGGSNEQFF.

The chain uses TRBV29-1 and TRBJ2-7, with 8 bases matching TRBD1. Germline loops: CDR1 SQVTM, CDR2 ANQGSEA. The CDR3 is 15 amino acids. V was clipped by 2 bases and J by 2 bases; unmatched bases: 8. CDR3 in DNA: TGCAGCGTTGAATCAACGGGACAGGACCCCTACGAGCAGTACTTC. This translates into CSVESTGQDPYEQYF.

This chain joins TRBV7-8 and TRBJ2-7, with D possibly called TRBD1 or TRBD2 (7 bases each). CDR1 is SGHVS, CDR2 FQNEAQ, per germline. V dropped 4 bases and J dropped 1 base, with 23 bases sitting between them. The CDR3 loop spans 18 amino acids. Here the CDR3 reads CASSWVRGNPGGSYEQYF. The DNA of the CDR3 is TGTGCCAGCAGCTGGGTCAGGGGGAATCCCGGGGGGTCCTACGAGCAGTACTTC.

This rearrangement joins TRBV2 to TRBJ1-2; 7 nucleotides agree with TRBD1. The V segment lost 6 bases and the J segment 4 bases; nucleotides outside the gene matches: 2. This CDR3 contains 12 residues. Germline V gene data show CDR1 as SNHLY and CDR2 as FYNNEI. The CDR3 region is CASRGQTYGYTF. Written as DNA, the CDR3 is TGTGCCAGCAGGGGACAGACCTATGGCTACACCTTC.

The genes are TRBV27 and TRBJ2-6, with 11 bases identical to TRBD1. The V and J ends lost 6 bases and 0 bases, in that order; junction bases with no gene match: 4. Germline V gives CDR1 MNHEY, CDR2 SMNVEV (reference sequence). This CDR3 is built from 17 residues. The CDR3 nucleotides are TGTGCCAGCAGGGGGACAGGGGGAAACTCTGGGGCCAACGTCCTGACTTTC. Its translation is CASRGTGGNSGANVLTF.

This clone came up a few times. This rearrangement joins TRBV4-3 to TRBJ2-2; D call uncertain. Per the germline V gene, CDR1 is LGHNA and CDR2 is YSLEER. This CDR3 has 14 amino acids. Trimming cost V 0 bases and J 4 bases, with 6 bases left between them. This CDR3 reads CASSQDSSTGELFF. The DNA for the CDR3 is TGCGCCAGCAGCCAAGATTCCTCCACCGGGGAGCTGTTTTTT.

This clone was detected a few times. The chain joins TRBV5-1 to TRBJ1-1; 12 bases are a match to TRBD1. The CDR3 covers 14 residues. J gave up 6 bases and V 4 bases, and 4 bases lay outside the gene matches. Germline CDR1 reads SGHRS; CDR2 reads YFSETQ. In DNA form, the CDR3 reads TGCGCCAGCAGCATTGGGACAGGGGGCCCTGAAGCTTTCTTT. Residues: CASSIGTGGPEAFF.

This chain joins TRBV4-1 and TRBJ1-2; no clear D gene. CDR1 is MGHRA, CDR2 YSYEKL, per germline. Trimming shortened V by 3 bases and J by 6 bases, and 14 bases separated the two germline ends. This CDR3 has 14 residues. For the CDR3, the DNA is TGCGCCAGCAGCCAGACCCGCCGGGATAATGGCTACACCTTC. This codes for CASSQTRRDNGYTF.

The CDR3 DNA reads as TGTGCCAGCAGCGCCCGGACAGGGGTAACCTACGAGCAGTACTTC. Translation: CASSARTGVTYEQYF. V and J are TRBV9 and TRBJ2-7; TRBD1 agrees at 9 bases. The CDR3 runs 15 residues. Germline loops: CDR1 SGDLS, CDR2 YYNGEE. J lost 2 bases, V lost 3 bases, and 6 bases had no gene match.

This clone was seen more than once but under ten times. V gene TRBV2 combines with J gene TRBJ2-1; no reliable D call. The length of the CDR3 is 13 residues. V was pared by 3 bases and J by 5 bases, with 8 bases between. Germline V CDR1 and CDR2: SNHLY, FYNNEI. CDR3 sequence (DNA): TGTGCCAGCAGTGACGAGGCACACAATGAGCAGTTCTTC. Protein sequence: CASSDEAHNEQFF.

A few counts support this clone. The genes are TRBV4-1 and TRBJ2-5; D ambiguous. The CDR3 runs to 14 residues. Trimming pared 1 base from V and 0 bases from J, leaving 6 bases between. Germline assignment: CDR1 MGHRA and CDR2 YSYEKL. The CDR3 DNA sequence: TGCGCCAGCAGCCAAGTGGGCCACCAAGAGACCCAGTACTTC. Encoded protein: CASSQVGHQETQYF.

The chain couples TRBV27 to TRBJ1-6; D may be TRBD1 (6 bases). The V and J ends lost 5 bases and 9 bases respectively, with 17 bases between them. Looked up from germline, CDR1 is MNHEY and CDR2 is SMNVEV (reference sequence). The CDR3 consists of 15 residues. This chain's CDR3 is CASSPGAGDASPLHF. The CDR3 DNA reads as TGTGCCAGCAGTCCTGGGGCAGGGGATGCTTCACCCCTCCACTTT.

The chain couples TRBV30 to TRBJ2-3; D is ambiguous. Germline V gives CDR1 GTSNPN, CDR2 SVGIG (reference sequence). The CDR3 has 13 residues. Trimming stripped 2 bases from V and 3 bases from J, with 9 bases between. In nucleotides, the CDR3 is TGTGCCTGGAGTAGGGTCATGACAGATACGCAGTATTTT. Translating it yields CAWSRVMTDTQYF.

This clone was recorded a few times. The rearrangement joins TRBV9 to TRBJ2-1; D is ambiguous. The CDR3 consists of 12 residues. The V gene's germline CDR1 is SGDLS and CDR2 YYNGEE. V was shortened by 3 bases and J by 8 bases, with 9 bases between the two germline ends. This chain's CDR3 is CASSDVTDEQFF. CDR3 sequence (DNA): TGTGCCAGCAGCGACGTAACAGATGAGCAGTTCTTC. Full variable domain (missing parts from reference TRBV9 and TRBJ2-1): DSGVTQTPKHLITATGQRVTLRCSPRSGDLSVYWYQQSLDQGLQFLIQYYNGEERAKGNILERFSAQQFPDLHSELNLSSLELGDSALYFCASSDVTDEQFFGPGTRLTVL.

The chain joins TRBV19 to TRBJ1-2, with D uncertain. There are 16 residues in the CDR3. CDR1 and CDR2 (germline): LNHDA, SQIVND (reference sequence). The V end lost 7 bases, the J end lost 4 bases, and 22 bases lay between the germline ends. The CDR3 nucleotides are TGTGCCAGTACCATGGGCGTGGGGAAGGAGACCTATGGCTACACCTTC. Translation gives CASTMGVGKETYGYTF.

V and J are TRBV29-1 and TRBJ2-6, with 7 bases that match TRBD2. Germline V gene data show CDR1 as SQVTM and CDR2 as ANQGSEA. V shed 3 bases and J 0 bases; nucleotides not matched to a gene: 8. The CDR3 has 17 residues. DNA of the CDR3: TGCAGCGTTGAGGTGGGGGGGTCCCGCTCTGGGGCCAACGTCCTGACTTTC. It is translated as CSVEVGGSRSGANVLTF.

This clone was seen only a few times. The V call is TRBV5-1, the J call TRBJ2-7; tentative D call: TRBD1 (5 bases). Germline-derived CDR1 and CDR2 are SGHRS and YFSETQ. The CDR3 totals 13 residues. Trimming pared 0 bases from V and 5 bases from J, leaving 9 bases between. DNA for the CDR3: TGCGCCAGCAGCTTGGTGTCAGGGCACGAGCAGTACTTC. It yields the protein CASSLVSGHEQYF.

The rearrangement joins TRBV4-2 to TRBJ1-3; tentatively, D is TRBD1 (6 bases). This CDR3 is built from 14 residues. V was clipped by 3 bases and J by 0 bases, with 6 bases between them. Germline V gene data show CDR1 as LGHNA and CDR2 as YNFKEQ. The CDR3 here is CASSHRGSGNTIYF. The CDR3 DNA reads as TGTGCCAGCAGCCACAGGGGCTCTGGAAACACCATATATTTT.

As regards this clone: With a much larger clone just one base away, this may be a read error. The same CDR3 also results from other DNA sequences found in this sample. The rearrangement uses TRBV5-8 and TRBJ2-5; 7 bases line up with TRBD1. CDR3 length: 14 residues. V gave up 2 bases and J gave up 2 bases; unmatched junction bases: 3. The germline CDR1 and CDR2 sequences are SGHTS and YDEGEE. The CDR3 DNA is TGTGCCAGCAGCTTCGGGGACAGACAAGAGACCCAGTACTTC. Amino acids: CASSFGDRQETQYF.